Listed below are T cell receptor beta chains from one sample, sequenced in a study of cytomegalovirus exposure and HLA in healthy donors. TCRdb keeps only in-frame clones here, not all; method: immunoSEQ multiplex PCR. The sample has over 50,000 clones, about 91% seen once. Source material: PBMCs. These receptors were collected from a man between 18 and 29 years old in good health and CMV-seropositive. Each CDR3 is given with its conserved first and last residue. D genes are given only for firm matches. Rows may omit the clone size; those that give it use once, few, many or a size class.

>TRBD2|-|16|TRBV28|TRBJ2-1
TGTGCCATCCTGGGGGGGGGACTAGATTCCCCCAATGAGCAGTTCTTC
CAILGGGLDSPNEQFF
>-|-|14|TRBV28|TRBJ2-7
TGTGCCAGCACCGTTCTCCAGGGTTCCTACGAGCAGTACTTC
CASTVLQGSYEQYF
>-|-|13|TRBV19|TRBJ1-1
TGTGCCAGTAGTCTGGGACAGAACACTGAAGCTTTCTTT
CASSLGQNTEAFF
>-|-|13|TRBV5-1|TRBJ2-7
TGCGCCAGCAGGGTAGCCGTCTCCTACGAGCAGTACTTC
CASRVAVSYEQYF
>TRBD1|-|14|TRBV7-8|TRBJ1-2
TGTGCCAGCAGCTTAGCGACAGGGGGATATGGCTACACCTTC
CASSLATGGYGYTF
>-|few|19|TRBV2|TRBJ2-6
TGTGCCAGCAGTGAAGCGGGGCCGGGACATTTTTCTGGGGCCAACGTCCTGACTTTC
CASSEAGPGHFSGANVLTF
>TRBD1|-|14|TRBV6-1|TRBJ1-5
TGTGCCAGCAGTGATTCGACAGGGGTTCAGCCCCAGCATTTT
CASSDSTGVQPQHF
>-|-|15|TRBV6-1|TRBJ1-3
TGTGCCAGCATGAGGGGGGGCGCAGCTGGAAACACCATATATTTT
CASMRGGAAGNTIYF
>-|-|13|TRBV28|TRBJ1-5
TGTGCCAGCAGTCCTGGGGGGACTCAGCCCCAGCATTTT
CASSPGGTQPQHF
>-|-|14|TRBV27|TRBJ2-7
TGTGCCAGCAGTTTTTCGTCGGGTTCCTACGAGCAGTACTTC
CASSFSSGSYEQYF
>-|-|11|TRBV29-1|TRBJ2-7
TGCAGCGTAACAGAAGGATACGAGCAGTACTTC
CSVTEGYEQYF
>-|-|13|TRBV6-5|TRBJ2-1
TGTGCCAGCAGGCAGAACTCCTACAATGAGCAGTTCTTC
CASRQNSYNEQFF
>TRBD2|-|15|TRBV2|TRBJ2-5
TGTGCCAGGAATGCACAGGGGACTAGCGTGGAGACCCAGTACTTC
CARNAQGTSVETQYF
>TRBD1|once|15|TRBV4-1|TRBJ2-2
TGCGCCAGCAGCGGAGCCGGGACAGCCACCGGGGAGCTGTTTTTT
CASSGAGTATGELFF
>TRBD2|-|16|TRBV11-2|TRBJ2-1
TGTGCCAGCAGCTTCGCGCGGGAGTCTATCTACAATGAGCAGTTCTTC
CASSFARESIYNEQFF
>-|-|17|TRBV7-9|TRBJ1-3
TGTGCCAGCAGCCCCCGAGTAAGACTTTCCTCTGGAAACACCATATATTTT
CASSPRVRLSSGNTIYF
>-|-|15|TRBV5-6|TRBJ2-5
TGTGCCAGCAGCCCCATAGGAGGGAGTGAGGAGACCCAGTACTTC
CASSPIGGSEETQYF
>TRBD1|-|16|TRBV4-2|TRBJ2-7
TGTGCCAGCAGCCAACAAACCGGGACAGGTCAATACGAGCAGTACTTC
CASSQQTGTGQYEQYF
>TRBD2|-|14|TRBV18|TRBJ2-7
TGTGCCAGCTCACCAAGCGGGAGCCCCTACGAGCAGTACTTC
CASSPSGSPYEQYF
>TRBD1|once|18|TRBV9|TRBJ2-7
TGTGCCAGCAACCGGACAGGGGCTCAATGGCTTCGGAGGTACGAGCAGTACTTC
CASNRTGAQWLRRYEQYF
>-|few|13|TRBV7-3|TRBJ1-1
TGTGCCAGCAGCTCACAACAGGGAACTGAAGCTTTCTTT
CASSSQQGTEAFF
>-|-|15|TRBV5-1|TRBJ2-3
TGCGCCAGCAGTCGGGATAGCAGGGGTGCAGATACGCAGTATTTT
CASSRDSRGADTQYF
>-|-|15|TRBV4-1|TRBJ2-2
TGCGCCAGCAGGCACGCAGGGGCGAACACCGGGGAGCTGTTTTTT
CASRHAGANTGELFF
>TRBD2|-|16|TRBV7-2|TRBJ2-1
TGTGCCAGCAGCTTAAGGGTTAGCGGGATTTCAAATGAGCAGTTCTTC
CASSLRVSGISNEQFF
>TRBD1|-|15|TRBV15|TRBJ1-1
TGTGCCACCAGCAAAAGGGGACAGATCATCACTGAAGCTTTCTTT
CATSKRGQIITEAFF
>-|-|13|TRBV28|TRBJ2-7
TGTGCCAGCAGTTTACCCGGCGGCTACGAGCAGTACTTC
CASSLPGGYEQYF
>TRBD1|-|16|TRBV9|TRBJ2-3
TGTGCCAGCAGCACCGGGAAGAAGGGGGCCGCAGATACGCAGTATTTT
CASSTGKKGAADTQYF
>-|-|14|TRBV5-1|TRBJ2-6
TGCGCCAGCAGCTTAGAGGTTGGGGCCAACGTCCTGACTTTC
CASSLEVGANVLTF
>-|-|14|TRBV6-1|TRBJ2-2
TGTGCCAGCAGTGCGGGACACCTGGGAGGGGAGCTGTTTTTT
CASSAGHLGGELFF
>TRBD2|-|14|TRBV6-5|TRBJ2-7
TGTGCCAGCAGTTATAGGGCGGGAGGCTACGAGCAGTACTTC
CASSYRAGGYEQYF
>-|-|14|TRBV19|TRBJ2-3
TGTGCCAGCACGGTGGGGGGGGCGCTGGATACGCAGTATTTT
CASTVGGALDTQYF
>-|once|16|TRBV11-2|TRBJ2-7
TGTGCCAGCTCCGGGGGGGAGGGGGCTTTTCCCTACGAGCAGTACTTC
CASSGGEGAFPYEQYF